This is a list of T cell receptor beta chains from one sample in a study of cytomegalovirus exposure and HLA in healthy donors. Sequencing was performed with immunoSEQ multiplex PCR; in TCRdb, only in-frame clones are kept and a portion is missing. This repertoire shows about 250,000 clones, 87% found once; its top ten account for approximately 2.5%. The sequencing input was PBMCs. The receptors come from a man between 18 and 29 years old in good health and CMV-seronegative. Both conserved end residues are part of each CDR3. D genes are given only for firm matches. Clone size is stated in some rows and not others, as once, few, many or a class when expanded.

NA,NA,13,TRBJ2-3,TRBV28,CASLTPGTDTQYF,TGTGCCAGCCTTACGCCAGGGACAGATACGCAGTATTTT
TRBD1,NA,14,TRBJ2-1,TRBV15,CATSRGDRGNEQFF,TGTGCCACCAGCAGAGGGGACAGGGGCAATGAGCAGTTCTTC
NA,NA,13,TRBJ2-7,TRBV29-1,CSVGRAISYEQYF,TGCAGCGTTGGGAGGGCCATCTCCTACGAGCAGTACTTC
NA,NA,14,TRBJ2-2,TRBV30,CAWSYSINTGELFF,TGTGCCTGGAGTTACTCTATTAACACCGGGGAGCTGTTTTTT
NA,NA,14,TRBJ1-2,TRBV25-1,CASSELQGGYGYTF,TGTGCCAGCAGTGAATTACAGGGTGGCTATGGCTACACCTTC
NA,few,17,TRBJ2-2,TRBV10-3,CAISDVPGSGYTGELFF,TGTGCCATCAGTGATGTCCCGGGATCGGGTTACACCGGGGAGCTGTTTTTT
TRBD1,NA,15,TRBJ2-2,TRBV19,CASSQGQGSGGELFF,TGTGCCAGTAGCCAGGGACAGGGTAGTGGCGGGGAGCTGTTTTTT
NA,NA,13,TRBJ1-2,TRBV28,CASSTTGPYGYTF,TGTGCCAGCAGTACGACAGGACCCTATGGCTACACCTTC
NA,NA,15,TRBJ2-5,TRBV5-1,CASSLAPVGAETQYF,TGCGCCAGCAGCTTGGCGCCGGTTGGGGCAGAGACCCAGTACTTC
TRBD2,NA,14,TRBJ2-5,TRBV5-1,CASSPGGGQETQYF,TGCGCCAGCAGCCCGGGAGGGGGTCAAGAGACCCAGTACTTC
NA,NA,14,TRBJ1-1,TRBV4-3,CASSQDTVRTEAFF,TGCGCCAGCAGCCAAGACACGGTTCGAACTGAAGCTTTCTTT
TRBD2,NA,15,TRBJ2-1,TRBV19,CASSISGGGVSEQFF,TGTGCCAGTAGTATATCCGGTGGGGGGGTCTCTGAGCAGTTCTTC
TRBD1,few,14,TRBJ2-2,TRBV27,CASSRDRGTGELFF,TGTGCCAGCAGTCGGGACAGGGGGACCGGGGAGCTGTTTTTT
TRBD1,once,16,TRBJ2-3,TRBV11-2,CASSLGTGASTDTQYF,TGTGCCAGCAGCCTCGGGACAGGGGCTAGCACAGATACGCAGTATTTT
TRBD2,NA,14,TRBJ2-5,TRBV28,CASKDSGGYETQYF,TGTGCCAGCAAAGATAGCGGGGGGTATGAGACCCAGTACTTC
NA,NA,13,TRBJ1-2,TRBV9,CASSVGDKLGYTF,TGTGCCAGCAGCGTAGGGGACAAGCTGGGCTACACCTTC
TRBD1,few,15,TRBJ1-4,TRBV28,CASSLPGQGGEKLFF,TGTGCCAGCAGTTTGCCGGGACAGGGGGGGGAAAAACTGTTTTTT
TRBD2,few,15,TRBJ2-2,TRBV5-4,CASSLLAGNTGELFF,TGTGCCAGCAGCTTGCTAGCGGGGAACACCGGGGAGCTGTTTTTT
NA,NA,15,TRBJ2-3,TRBV2,CASSVSRGGTDTQYF,TGTGCCAGCAGTGTTTCCAGGGGTGGCACAGATACGCAGTATTTT
TRBD1,NA,16,TRBJ2-1,TRBV27,CASSSSGTGFYNEQFF,TGTGCCAGCAGTTCCTCCGGGACAGGGTTCTACAATGAGCAGTTCTTC
TRBD1,NA,17,TRBJ1-5,TRBV2,CASSVGTAFYDNQPQHF,TGTGCCAGCAGTGTAGGGACAGCTTTTTATGACAATCAGCCCCAGCATTTT
NA,once,15,TRBJ2-5,TRBV7-2,CASSLYGGNWETQYF,TGTGCCAGCAGCTTATACGGCGGGAATTGGGAGACCCAGTACTTC
TRBD1,few,15,TRBJ1-4,TRBV7-2,CASSLNRGPHEKLFF,TGTGCCAGCAGCTTAAACAGGGGGCCGCATGAAAAACTGTTTTTT
TRBD1,few,14,TRBJ1-2,TRBV19,CASYRGGAPGGYTF,TGTGCCAGTTACCGAGGGGGCGCCCCGGGTGGCTACACCTTC
NA,NA,13,TRBJ1-2,TRBV5-4,CASSTDNEPGYTF,TGTGCCAGCAGCACGGACAATGAACCTGGCTACACCTTC
TRBD1,NA,17,TRBJ1-4,TRBV5-6,CASSSGTGGPFAEKLFF,TGTGCCAGCAGTTCCGGGACAGGGGGCCCCTTTGCTGAAAAACTGTTTTTT
TRBD2,NA,19,TRBJ2-1,TRBV7-8,CASSLAVLAGHSSYNEQFF,TGTGCCAGCAGCTTAGCGGTACTAGCGGGGCATAGCTCCTACAATGAGCAGTTCTTC
NA,NA,14,TRBJ1-6,TRBV5-6,CASSSGFYNSPLHF,TGTGCCAGCAGTTCGGGTTTCTATAATTCACCCCTCCACTTT
NA,once,14,TRBJ2-3,TRBV5-4,CASSPGLSPDTQYF,TGTGCCAGCAGCCCGGGACTCTCTCCAGATACGCAGTATTTT
NA,NA,14,TRBJ2-1,TRBV18,CASSPTPGNNEQFF,TGTGCCAGCTCACCAACTCCCGGGAACAATGAGCAGTTCTTC
NA,once,15,TRBJ2-7,TRBV12-5,CASGLVAASSYEQYF,TGTGCTAGTGGTTTGGTGGCGGCAAGCTCCTACGAGCAGTACTTC
TRBD2,NA,15,TRBJ2-3,TRBV29-1,CSVRAHSGGSDTQYF,TGCAGCGTTCGGGCCCATAGCGGGGGATCAGATACGCAGTATTTT
NA,NA,14,TRBJ1-3,TRBV6-5,CASSTNGVGNTIYF,TGTGCCAGCAGTACTAACGGGGTTGGAAACACCATATATTTT
TRBD1,NA,15,TRBJ2-2,TRBV19,CASTVGQGLAGELFF,TGTGCCAGTACCGTGGGACAGGGTCTTGCCGGGGAGCTGTTTTTT
NA,NA,15,TRBJ1-4,TRBV28,CASSYETGLREKLFF,TGTGCCAGCAGCTACGAAACAGGGTTACGTGAAAAACTGTTTTTT
NA,NA,13,TRBJ2-5,TRBV29-1,CSVDEGGGETQYF,TGCAGCGTTGATGAGGGAGGTGGAGAGACCCAGTACTTC
TRBD2,NA,14,TRBJ2-2,TRBV7-2,CASSFSGSTGELFF,TGTGCCAGCAGCTTTAGCGGGAGCACCGGGGAGCTGTTTTTT
NA,NA,12,TRBJ2-5,TRBV29-1,CSVQREQETQYF,TGCAGCGTCCAGAGGGAGCAAGAGACCCAGTACTTC
NA,NA,14,TRBJ2-7,TRBV28,CASIARGGTYEQYF,TGTGCCAGCATAGCCCGGGGAGGCACCTACGAGCAGTACTTC
TRBD2,NA,14,TRBJ2-1,TRBV19,CASMGSGRSDEQFF,TGTGCCAGTATGGGTAGCGGGAGGTCGGATGAGCAGTTCTTC
NA,few,16,TRBJ2-2,TRBV9,CASSVDPGRSTGELFF,TGTGCCAGCAGCGTAGACCCGGGGAGGAGCACCGGGGAGCTGTTTTTT
NA,NA,16,TRBJ2-1,TRBV6-6,CASSQSARSSYNEQFF,TGTGCCAGCAGCCAATCCGCCCGCTCGAGCTACAATGAGCAGTTCTTC
NA,NA,15,TRBJ1-1,TRBV5-7,CASSSLEAGNTEAFF,TGTGCCAGCAGCTCCCTTGAAGCGGGGAACACTGAAGCTTTCTTT
NA,NA,13,TRBJ1-6,TRBV10-3,CATGRGSNSPLHF,TGTGCCACGGGCCGGGGAAGTAATTCACCCCTCCACTTT
NA,NA,15,TRBJ2-1,TRBV5-6,CASSSLENSYNEQFF,TGTGCCAGCAGCTCGTTAGAGAACTCCTACAATGAGCAGTTCTTC
TRBD2,NA,16,TRBJ2-7,TRBV7-2,CASSLGLAGADNEQYF,TGTGCCAGCAGCTTAGGGCTAGCGGGAGCTGACAACGAGCAGTACTTC
NA,NA,14,TRBJ2-7,TRBV4-1,CASSQDHTGYEQYF,TGCGCCAGCAGCCAAGACCACACGGGCTACGAGCAGTACTTC
TRBD1,NA,13,TRBJ2-7,TRBV9,CARVNRGTYEQYF,TGTGCCAGAGTTAACAGGGGCACCTACGAGCAGTACTTC
TRBD2,NA,20,TRBJ2-6,TRBV4-1,CASSQWPGLAGGSGANVLTF,TGCGCCAGCAGCCAATGGCCGGGACTAGCGGGGGGCTCTGGGGCCAACGTCCTGACTTTC
NA,NA,13,TRBJ1-2,TRBV6-5,CASSREGNYGYTF,TGTGCCAGCAGTCGGGAGGGTAACTATGGCTACACCTTC
NA,NA,16,TRBJ1-1,TRBV6-5,CASSYLQDRKGGEAFF,TGTGCCAGCAGTTACTTACAAGACAGGAAAGGGGGAGAAGCTTTCTTT
NA,once,15,TRBJ1-2,TRBV4-1,CASSPRDTANYGYTF,TGCGCCAGCAGCCCTCGGGACACCGCTAACTATGGCTACACCTTC
NA,once,15,TRBJ2-5,TRBV7-6,CASSSSGAGLGTQYF,TGTGCCAGCAGCTCCTCGGGAGCAGGATTGGGGACCCAGTACTTC
NA,few,12,TRBJ2-7,TRBV5-6,CASSPQGNEQYF,TGTGCCAGCAGCCCCCAGGGGAACGAGCAGTACTTC
NA,NA,11,TRBJ2-1,TRBV5-6,CASSWASEQFF,TGTGCCAGCAGCTGGGCCAGTGAGCAGTTCTTC
NA,NA,14,TRBJ1-4,TRBV5-1,CASSLGGGSEKLFF,TGCGCCAGCAGCTTGGGGGGAGGGAGTGAAAAACTGTTTTTT
TRBD2,NA,15,TRBJ2-2,TRBV4-1,CASSHEIAGAGELFF,TGCGCCAGCAGCCACGAAATAGCGGGGGCCGGGGAGCTGTTTTTT
NA,NA,12,TRBJ1-2,TRBV12-5,CASGLHRFSYTF,TGTGCTAGTGGTTTGCACAGGTTTAGTTACACCTTC